The rows below give T cell receptor beta chains drawn from one sample of a study of blood T cell repertoires in COVID-19. Data came from immunoSEQ multiplex PCR; TCRdb stores just in-frame clones and leaves some out. The sample lists around 280,000 clones, 87% seen once, with 5.5% to 7% in the top ten. Sequenced input: PBMCs or T cells enriched from blood (not recorded which). All receptors derive from a woman between 35 and 50 years old who had recovered from COVID-19. The CDR3 runs from the conserved cysteine through the conserved F or W. The order of the fields is J gene, D gene, V gene, CDR3 DNA, CDR3 protein. A D gene is named only where the DNA matches it firmly.

J: TRBJ2-7; D: TRBD2; V: TRBV18; DNA: TGTGCCAGCTCACCAGATAGCGGGAACTACGAGCAGTACTTC; CDR3: CASSPDSGNYEQYF
J: TRBJ1-3; D: TRBD1; V: TRBV7-2; DNA: TGTGCCAGCAGCTTAGACAGGGGAGGAAACACCATATATTTT; CDR3: CASSLDRGGNTIYF
J: TRBJ1-2; D: TRBD1; V: TRBV30; DNA: TGTGCCTGGAGTGGGGGACAGGCCGAGGGCGGCTACACCTTC; CDR3: CAWSGGQAEGGYTF
J: TRBJ2-1; D: .; V: TRBV30; DNA: TGTGCCTCATCGAGACAGGTATTTAATGAGCAGTTCTTC; CDR3: CASSRQVFNEQFF
J: TRBJ2-7; D: TRBD1; V: TRBV20-1; DNA: TGCAGTGCTAGGCGTCCACAGGGGTTGTACTTC; CDR3: CSARRPQGLYF
J: TRBJ2-1; D: .; V: TRBV5-8; DNA: TGTGCCAGCAGCAGGGGTTGGGGCAATGAGCAGTTCTTC; CDR3: CASSRGWGNEQFF
J: TRBJ1-1; D: .; V: TRBV19; DNA: TGTGCCAGTAGTCCCAGCGGGCCAAACACTGAAGCTTTCTTT; CDR3: CASSPSGPNTEAFF
J: TRBJ1-1; D: .; V: TRBV3-1/TRBV3-2; DNA: TGTGCCAGCAGCCAGGATGGGGGGACGGTCAACACTGAAGCTTTCTTT; CDR3: CASSQDGGTVNTEAFF
J: TRBJ2-1; D: .; V: TRBV5-1; DNA: TGCGCCAGCAGCTCCCGACAGGTTCAAAATGAGCAGTTCTTC; CDR3: CASSSRQVQNEQFF
J: TRBJ2-7; D: TRBD1; V: TRBV2; DNA: TGTGCCAGCAGTCAGTACGGGACAGGGGGCCGCGAGCAGTACTTC; CDR3: CASSQYGTGGREQYF
J: TRBJ2-6; D: .; V: TRBV2; DNA: TGTGCCAGCAGGGGGCGGACAGCTCAAGGCGCTGGGGCCAACGTCCTGACTTTC; CDR3: CASRGRTAQGAGANVLTF
J: TRBJ2-3; D: TRBD2; V: TRBV29-1; DNA: TGCAGCCAAACAAGGGGCCTAGCGGGAGGATTAGATACGCAGTATTTT; CDR3: CSQTRGLAGGLDTQYF
J: TRBJ1-1; D: TRBD1; V: TRBV11-2; DNA: TGTGCCAGCAGCGCCCGGACAGGGCTAGGGAATAAAGCTTTCTTT; CDR3: CASSARTGLGNKAFF
J: TRBJ2-3; D: TRBD2; V: TRBV2; DNA: TGTGCCAGCAGGCAGTTGGGGGGGAACACAGATACGCAGTATTTT; CDR3: CASRQLGGNTDTQYF